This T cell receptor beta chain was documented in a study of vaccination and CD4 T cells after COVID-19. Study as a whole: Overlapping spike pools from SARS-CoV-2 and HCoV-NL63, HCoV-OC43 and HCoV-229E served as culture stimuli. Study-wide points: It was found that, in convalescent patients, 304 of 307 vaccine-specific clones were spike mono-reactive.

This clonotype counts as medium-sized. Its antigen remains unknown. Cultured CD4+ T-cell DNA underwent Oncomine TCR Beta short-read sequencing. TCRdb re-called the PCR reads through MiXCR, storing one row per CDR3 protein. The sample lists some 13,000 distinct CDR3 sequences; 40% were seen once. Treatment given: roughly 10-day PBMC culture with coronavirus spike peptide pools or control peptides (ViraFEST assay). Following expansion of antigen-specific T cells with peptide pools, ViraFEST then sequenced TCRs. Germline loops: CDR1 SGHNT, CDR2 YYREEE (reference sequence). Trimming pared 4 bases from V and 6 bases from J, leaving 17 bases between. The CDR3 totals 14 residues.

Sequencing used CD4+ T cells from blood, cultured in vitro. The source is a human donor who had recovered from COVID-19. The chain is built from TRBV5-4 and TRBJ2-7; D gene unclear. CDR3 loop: CASSPQQAPGEQYF. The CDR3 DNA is TGTGCCAGCAGCCCCCAGCAGGCCCCGGGCGAGCAGTACTTC. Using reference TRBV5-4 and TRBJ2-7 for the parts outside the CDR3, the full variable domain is ETGVTQSPTHLIKTRGQQVTLRCSSQSGHNTVSWYQQALGQGPQFIFQYYREEENGRGNFPPRFSGLQFPNYSSELNVNALELDDSALYLCASSPQQAPGEQYFGPGTRLTVT.